Described below is a single T cell receptor beta chain sequence and its context. The antigen remains unidentified. CDR1 and CDR2 (germline): SGHDT, YYEEEE. CDR3 size: 14 residues. Trimming took 3 bases from V and 2 from J, leaving 9 bases between them. Here immunoSEQ multiplex PCR was the method, and the copy in TCRdb shows in-frame clones only, minus some. There are about 9,000 clones in the sample; about two thirds occur only once, and approximately 17% lies in the top ten. Often about 90-330 mg of normal breast tissue was needed for DNA. These data come from a study of early stage breast cancer tumors. Overall study results and limits: Commonly generated sequences made up most enriched TCRB sequences shared between patients.

This sequence was found in a person in their sixties or seventies with breast cancer. The rearrangement joins TRBV5-6 to TRBJ2-1; D possibly corresponds to TRBD1 (5 bases). The specimen sequenced was normal breast tissue next to the tumor. The DNA for the CDR3 is TGTGCCAGCAGCTCGCTAGGGGCCTACAATGAGCAGTTCTTC. Its translation is CASSSLGAYNEQFF.